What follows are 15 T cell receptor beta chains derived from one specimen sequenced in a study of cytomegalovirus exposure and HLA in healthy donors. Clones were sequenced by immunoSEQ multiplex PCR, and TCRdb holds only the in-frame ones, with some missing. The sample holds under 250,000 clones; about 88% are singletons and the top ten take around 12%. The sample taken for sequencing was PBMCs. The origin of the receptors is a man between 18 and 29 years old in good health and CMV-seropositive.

Here the CDR3 reads CASSRQVNTEAFF. The CDR3 DNA is TGTGCCAGCAGTAGGCAGGTGAACACTGAAGCTTTCTTT. This chain uses TRBV6-1 with TRBJ1-1; no firm D call. CDR1 is MNHNS and CDR2 is SASEGT in the germline V gene. V was trimmed by 5 bases and J by 0 bases, leaving 7 bases between them. This CDR3 has 13 residues.

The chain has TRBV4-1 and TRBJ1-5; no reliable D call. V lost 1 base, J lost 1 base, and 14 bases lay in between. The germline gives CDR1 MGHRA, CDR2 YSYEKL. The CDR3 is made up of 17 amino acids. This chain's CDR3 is CASSQGLSGPSNQPQHF. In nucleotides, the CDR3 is TGCGCCAGCAGCCAAGGCTTGTCTGGCCCAAGCAATCAGCCCCAGCATTTT.

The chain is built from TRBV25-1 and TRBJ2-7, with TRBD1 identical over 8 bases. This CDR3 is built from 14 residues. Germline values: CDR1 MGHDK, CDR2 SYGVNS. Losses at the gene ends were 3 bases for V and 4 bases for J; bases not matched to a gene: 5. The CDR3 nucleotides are TGTGCCAGCAGTGAGACAGGGGTGGGTTACGAGCAGTACTTC. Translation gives CASSETGVGYEQYF.

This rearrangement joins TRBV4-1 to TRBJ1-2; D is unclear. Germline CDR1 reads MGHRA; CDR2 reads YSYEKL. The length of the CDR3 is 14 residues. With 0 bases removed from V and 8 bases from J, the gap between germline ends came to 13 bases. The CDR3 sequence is CASSQETQGRGYTF. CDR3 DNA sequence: TGCGCCAGCAGCCAAGAAACACAAGGACGAGGCTACACCTTC.

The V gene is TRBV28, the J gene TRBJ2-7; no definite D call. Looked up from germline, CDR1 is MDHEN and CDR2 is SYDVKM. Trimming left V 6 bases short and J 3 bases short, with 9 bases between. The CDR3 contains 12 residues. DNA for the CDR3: TGTGCCAGCAGCTCCGACGACTACGAGCAGTACTTC. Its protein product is CASSSDDYEQYF.

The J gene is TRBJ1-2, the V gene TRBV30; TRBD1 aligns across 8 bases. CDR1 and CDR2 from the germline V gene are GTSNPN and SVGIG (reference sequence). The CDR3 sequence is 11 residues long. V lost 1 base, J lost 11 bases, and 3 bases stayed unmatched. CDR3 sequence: CAWSDRGTYTF. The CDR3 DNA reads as TGTGCCTGGAGTGACAGGGGGACTTACACCTTC.

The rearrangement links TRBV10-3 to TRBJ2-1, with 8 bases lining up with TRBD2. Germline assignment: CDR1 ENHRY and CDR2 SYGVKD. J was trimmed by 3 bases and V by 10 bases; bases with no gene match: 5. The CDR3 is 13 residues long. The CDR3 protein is CATGRAGYNEQFF. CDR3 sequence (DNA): TGTGCCACCGGGAGGGCCGGCTACAATGAGCAGTTCTTC.

The CDR3: CASSITVGSYEQYF. The CDR3 nucleotides are TGTGCCAGCAGCATTACCGTGGGCTCCTACGAGCAGTACTTC. This chain uses TRBV9 with TRBJ2-7; D gene unclear. V lost 4 bases and J lost 0, with 11 bases in between. The CDR3 is 14 amino acids. The germline V gene encodes CDR1 SGDLS and CDR2 YYNGEE.

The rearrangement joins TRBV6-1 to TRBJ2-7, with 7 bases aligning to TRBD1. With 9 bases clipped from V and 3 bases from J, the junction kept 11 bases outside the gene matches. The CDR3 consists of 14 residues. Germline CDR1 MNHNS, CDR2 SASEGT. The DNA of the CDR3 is TGTGCCAGTTCCCGCGCGACAGGGATCTACGAGCAGTACTTC. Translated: CASSRATGIYEQYF.

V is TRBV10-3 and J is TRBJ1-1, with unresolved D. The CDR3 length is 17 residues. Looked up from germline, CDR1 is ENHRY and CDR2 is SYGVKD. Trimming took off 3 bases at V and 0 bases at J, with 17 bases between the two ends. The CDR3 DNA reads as TGTGCCATCAGTGAAGGCCTTAAGGGCCCCATGAACACTGAAGCTTTCTTT. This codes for CAISEGLKGPMNTEAFF.

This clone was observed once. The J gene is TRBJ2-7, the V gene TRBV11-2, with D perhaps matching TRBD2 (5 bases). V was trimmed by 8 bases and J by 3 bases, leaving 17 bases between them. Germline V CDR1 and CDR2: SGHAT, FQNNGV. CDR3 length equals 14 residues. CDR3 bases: TGTGCCAGCTCCTCTCCACGGGGAGTCTACGAGCAGTACTTC. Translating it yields CASSSPRGVYEQYF.

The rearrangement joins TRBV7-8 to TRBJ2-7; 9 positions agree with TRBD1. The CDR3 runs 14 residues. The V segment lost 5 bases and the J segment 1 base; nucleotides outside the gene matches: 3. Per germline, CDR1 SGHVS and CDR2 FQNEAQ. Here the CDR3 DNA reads TGTGCCAGCAGCCCCGGGACAGGGTCCTACGAGCAGTACTTC. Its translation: CASSPGTGSYEQYF.

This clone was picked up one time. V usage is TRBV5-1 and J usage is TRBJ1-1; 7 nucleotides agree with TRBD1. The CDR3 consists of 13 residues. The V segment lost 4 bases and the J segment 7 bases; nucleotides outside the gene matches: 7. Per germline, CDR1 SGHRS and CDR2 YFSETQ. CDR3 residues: CASSGDRNVEAFF. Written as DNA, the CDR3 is TGCGCCAGCAGCGGGGACAGAAACGTTGAAGCTTTCTTT.

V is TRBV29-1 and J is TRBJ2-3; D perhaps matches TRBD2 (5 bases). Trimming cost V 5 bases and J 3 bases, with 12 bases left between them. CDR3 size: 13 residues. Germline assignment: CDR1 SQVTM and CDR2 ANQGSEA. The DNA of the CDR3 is TGCAGCGTTCGGCGTGGCGGGACAGATACGCAGTATTTT. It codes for CSVRRGGTDTQYF.

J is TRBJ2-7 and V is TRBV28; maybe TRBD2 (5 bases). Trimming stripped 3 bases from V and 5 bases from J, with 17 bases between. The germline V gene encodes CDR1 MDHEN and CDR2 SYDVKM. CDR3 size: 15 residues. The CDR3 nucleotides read TGTGCCAGCAGTTTGAGGGCAGGCCGGGCGAACGAGCAGTACTTC. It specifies CASSLRAGRANEQYF.